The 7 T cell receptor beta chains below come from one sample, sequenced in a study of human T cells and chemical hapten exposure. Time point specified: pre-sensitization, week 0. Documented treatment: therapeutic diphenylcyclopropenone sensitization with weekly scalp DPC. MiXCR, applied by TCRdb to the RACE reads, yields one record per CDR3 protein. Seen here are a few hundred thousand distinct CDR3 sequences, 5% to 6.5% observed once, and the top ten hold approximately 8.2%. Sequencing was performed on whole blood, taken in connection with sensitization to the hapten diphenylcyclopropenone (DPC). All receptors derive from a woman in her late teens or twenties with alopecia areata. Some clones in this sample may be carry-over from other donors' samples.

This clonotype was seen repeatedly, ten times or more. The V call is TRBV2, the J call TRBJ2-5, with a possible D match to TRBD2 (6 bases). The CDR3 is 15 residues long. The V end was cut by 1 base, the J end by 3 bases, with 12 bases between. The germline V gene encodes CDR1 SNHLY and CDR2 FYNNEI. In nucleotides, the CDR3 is TGTGCCAGCAGTGAAGTTCCGGGCGGGGAAGAGACCCAGTACTTC. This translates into CASSEVPGGEETQYF. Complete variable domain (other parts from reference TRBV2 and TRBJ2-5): EPEVTQTPSHQVTQMGQEVILRCVPISNHLYFYWYRQILGQKVEFLVSFYNNEISEKSEIFDDQFSVERPDGSNFTLKIRSTKLEDSAMYFCASSEVPGGEETQYFGPGTRLLVL.

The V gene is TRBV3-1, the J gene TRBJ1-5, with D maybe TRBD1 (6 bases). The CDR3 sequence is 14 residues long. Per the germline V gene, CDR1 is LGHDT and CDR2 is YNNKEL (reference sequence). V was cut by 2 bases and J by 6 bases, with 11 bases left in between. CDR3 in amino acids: CASSQQGWPQPQHF. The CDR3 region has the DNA TGTGCCAGCAGCCAACAGGGGTGGCCTCAGCCCCAGCATTTT.

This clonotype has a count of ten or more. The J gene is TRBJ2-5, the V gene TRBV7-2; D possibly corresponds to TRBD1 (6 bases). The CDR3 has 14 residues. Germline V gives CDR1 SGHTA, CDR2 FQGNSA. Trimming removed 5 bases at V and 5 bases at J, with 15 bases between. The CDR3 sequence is CASSPDGGHETQYF. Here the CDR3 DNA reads TGTGCCAGCAGCCCCGATGGGGGCCATGAGACCCAGTACTTC.

The CDR3 here is CASSQDRVGHSQYF. The DNA for the CDR3 is TGCGCCAGCAGCCAAGATCGGGTGGGACACTCGCAGTACTTC. This chain uses TRBV4-1 with TRBJ2-7; maybe TRBD1 (6 bases). The V end lost 0 bases, the J end lost 9 bases, and 15 bases lay between the germline ends. The CDR3 is 14 amino acids. Germline-derived CDR1 and CDR2 are MGHRA and YSYEKL.

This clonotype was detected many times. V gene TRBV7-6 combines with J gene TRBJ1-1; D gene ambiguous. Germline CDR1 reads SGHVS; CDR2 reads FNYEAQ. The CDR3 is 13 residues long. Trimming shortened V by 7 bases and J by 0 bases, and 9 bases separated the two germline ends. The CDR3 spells CASKMNLNTEAFF. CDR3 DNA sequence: TGTGCCAGCAAAATGAACCTGAACACTGAAGCTTTCTTT.

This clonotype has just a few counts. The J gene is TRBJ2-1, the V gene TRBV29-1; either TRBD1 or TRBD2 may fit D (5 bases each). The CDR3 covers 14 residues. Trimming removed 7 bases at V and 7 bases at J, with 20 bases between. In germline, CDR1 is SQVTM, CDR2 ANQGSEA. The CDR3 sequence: CSGSGGTEGNEQFF. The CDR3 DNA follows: TGCAGCGGGAGCGGAGGAACCGAGGGGAATGAGCAGTTCTTC.

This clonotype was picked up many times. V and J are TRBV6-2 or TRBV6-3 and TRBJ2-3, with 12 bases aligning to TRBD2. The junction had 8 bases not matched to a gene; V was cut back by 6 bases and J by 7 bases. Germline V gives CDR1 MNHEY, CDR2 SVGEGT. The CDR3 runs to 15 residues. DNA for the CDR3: TGTGCCAGCAGACCCGGACTAGCGGGGACAAATACGCAGTATTTT. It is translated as CASRPGLAGTNTQYF.